The T cell receptor beta chain under discussion was sequenced for a study of neurological immune-mediated disorders. Turning to the study itself: Of about 34 multiple sclerosis patients, some 30 were relapsing-remitting and 3 secondary progressive.

The cDNA came from 5'RACE, which used 10-nucleotide random UMIs. Using its own MiXCR run on the 5' RACE reads, TCRdb lists one record per CDR3 protein. There are 85,000 to 90,000 distinct CDR3 sequences in the sample; 3% to 4.5% occur only once, and about 2.9% lies in the top ten. This clonotype was seen ten or more times. Germline V CDR1 and CDR2: SGHRS, YFSETQ. The CDR3 sequence is 15 residues long. Losses at the gene ends were 3 bases for V and 8 bases for J; bases not matched to a gene: 9. Material: PBMCs. V gene TRBV5-1 combines with J gene TRBJ2-1; 9 positions match TRBD1. The sequence derives from a woman aged 45-65 years with multiple sclerosis. The CDR3 bases are TGCGCCAGCAGCTCACCGGGACAGGGAACCTATGAGCAGTTCTTC. Its translation: CASSSPGQGTYEQFF.